This passage covers 25 T cell receptor beta chains from one sample sequenced in a study of beta chain features in type 1 diabetes. As every portion of the isolated RNA was reverse transcribed, the sequencing read expressed TCRB transcripts. Assay used: immunoSEQ multiplex PCR; TCRdb lists only in-frame clones, some missing. Of hundreds of thousands of clones in the sample, 15% were seen once. Sample: naive CD4+ T cells from blood. Source of these receptors: a man younger than 30 in good health.

The V gene is TRBV7-9, the J gene TRBJ2-7; no clear D. This CDR3 has 15 residues. Per germline, CDR1 SEHNR and CDR2 FQNEAQ (reference sequence). Trimming took 7 bases from V and 0 from J, leaving 16 bases between them. In DNA form, the CDR3 reads TGTGCCAGCACCGTAATCCCGTCGACCTCCTACGAGCAGTACTTC. It yields the protein CASTVIPSTSYEQYF.

This clone has just a few counts. The chain links TRBV6-5 to TRBJ1-5; TRBD1 matches at 10 bases. Germline V lookup: CDR1 MNHEY, CDR2 SVGAGI. Trimming took 5 bases from V and 6 from J; bases not matched to a gene: 1. The CDR3 totals 13 residues. CDR3 in amino acids: CASSRTGGQPQHF. In DNA, the CDR3 is TGTGCCAGCAGTAGGACAGGGGGTCAGCCCCAGCATTTT.

This clone has a handful of counts. CDR3 region: CASSARVPLVYNEQFF. Here the CDR3 DNA reads TGTGCCAGCAGCGCCCGAGTCCCCCTTGTTTACAATGAGCAGTTCTTC. The chain employs TRBV9 and TRBJ2-1; no clear D gene. This CDR3 has 16 amino acids. The V gene's germline CDR1 is SGDLS and CDR2 YYNGEE. Deletions cut 3 bases from V and 4 bases from J, with 17 bases between.

This clone was counted only a few times. The rearrangement joins TRBV6-5 to TRBJ2-6; D may correspond to TRBD1 or TRBD2 (5 bases each). V dropped 2 bases and J dropped 11 bases, with 10 bases sitting between them. Germline values: CDR1 MNHEY, CDR2 SVGAGI. This CDR3 contains 13 residues. The CDR3 DNA is TGTGCCAGCAGTTACGAGGGGACCCACGTCCTGACTTTC. This encodes CASSYEGTHVLTF.

The chain carries TRBV7-2 and TRBJ1-4; tentatively, D is TRBD1 (6 bases). The CDR3 extends over 14 amino acids. Deletions cut 5 bases from V and 7 bases from J, with 14 bases between. Germline assignment: CDR1 SGHTA and CDR2 FQGNSA. CDR3: CASSPQGLREKLFF. The CDR3 DNA reads as TGTGCCAGCAGCCCACAGGGACTGCGTGAAAAACTGTTTTTT. The variable domain in full, with the rest retrieved from reference TRBV7-2 and TRBJ1-4, is GAGVSQSPSNKVTEKGKDVELRCDPISGHTALYWYRQSLGQGLEFLIYFQGNSAPDKSGLPSDRFSAERTGGSVSTLTIQRTQQEDSAVYLCASSPQGLREKLFFGSGTQLSVL.

This chain joins TRBV5-4 and TRBJ2-1, with D perhaps TRBD1 (6 bases). The CDR3 has 12 residues. Per the germline V gene, CDR1 is SGHNT and CDR2 is YYREEE (reference sequence). Trimming left V 4 bases short and J 7 bases short, with 9 bases between. CDR3 amino acids: CASSPGENEQFF. CDR3 bases: TGTGCCAGCAGCCCAGGGGAGAATGAGCAGTTCTTC.

This clone turned up a few times. This chain links TRBV7-2 with TRBJ2-5, with 7 bases that match TRBD2. There are 16 residues in the CDR3. CDR1 and CDR2 (germline): SGHTA, FQGNSA. J was trimmed by 5 bases and V by 4 bases; bases with no gene match: 13. The CDR3 loop reads CASSSSGARRRETQYF. CDR3 coding DNA: TGTGCCAGCAGCTCCAGCGGGGCGCGTCGTCGGGAGACCCAGTACTTC.

This clone has a handful of counts. V gene TRBV7-9 combines with J gene TRBJ2-7; TRBD1 matches at 9 bases. Unmatched junction bases numbered 11, after V lost 5 bases and J lost 6 bases. Germline CDR1 is SEHNR and CDR2 is FQNEAQ (reference sequence). The CDR3 covers 15 residues. The CDR3 here is CASSKQGALMGEQYF. Written as DNA, the CDR3 is TGTGCCAGCAGCAAACAGGGGGCCCTCATGGGCGAGCAGTACTTC.

The genes are TRBV18 and TRBJ2-3, with no clear D. The CDR3 totals 16 residues. The V gene's germline CDR1 is KGHSH and CDR2 LQKENI. Trimming took off 2 bases at V and 0 bases at J, with 12 bases between the two ends. CDR3 sequence (DNA): TGTGCCAGCTCACCATCTCCACAGACTAGCACAGATACGCAGTATTTT. Encoded protein: CASSPSPQTSTDTQYF.

This sequence joins TRBV10-3 and TRBJ2-5, with 7 bases fitting TRBD2. Germline loops: CDR1 ENHRY, CDR2 SYGVKD. The CDR3 extends over 15 amino acids. Trimming took 3 bases from V and 1 from J; bases not matched to a gene: 5. CDR3 residues: CAISDRAGIQETQYF. CDR3 DNA: TGTGCCATCAGTGATCGAGCGGGGATCCAAGAGACCCAGTACTTC.

The rearrangement uses TRBV18 and TRBJ1-1; D unclear. Germline CDR1 and CDR2: KGHSH and LQKENI. CDR3 length: 12 amino acids. V was clipped by 3 bases and J by 6 bases, with 8 bases between them. As DNA, the CDR3 is TGTGCCAGCTCACCGAGGGATTCTGAAGCTTTCTTT. The encoded protein is CASSPRDSEAFF.

This chain uses TRBV30 with TRBJ2-1; D not certain. Germline lookup yields CDR1 GTSNPN and CDR2 SVGIG (reference sequence). CDR3 length equals 15 residues. V lost 3 bases, J lost 6 bases, and 18 bases lay in between. CDR3 nucleotides: TGTGCCTGGAGCGCCGTGGGTTTTCGATTCAATGAGCAGTTCTTC. Translation gives CAWSAVGFRFNEQFF.

This clone occurred a few times. The sample carries other DNA sequences with the same CDR3. The rearrangement links TRBV28 to TRBJ2-6; D is unclear. Between the trimmed V and J ends, which lost 1 base and 2 bases, there was a span of 6 bases. Germline CDR1 is MDHEN and CDR2 is SYDVKM. The CDR3 extends over 15 amino acids. Here the CDR3 reads CASSLFAPGANVLTF. CDR3 bases: TGTGCCAGCAGTTTATTCGCTCCTGGGGCCAACGTCCTGACTTTC.

The sample holds a few counts of this clone. CDR3 in DNA: TGCGCCAGCAGCCTCCGGGACAGGGAGGGCGAGACCCAGTACTTC. Its translation is CASSLRDREGETQYF. The rearrangement uses TRBV4-3 and TRBJ2-5, with 9 bases identical to TRBD1. Trimming removed 4 bases from V and 5 bases from J; junction bases left unmatched: 8. CDR3 length: 15 residues. CDR1 and CDR2 (germline): LGHNA, YSLEER.

The J gene is TRBJ1-5, the V gene TRBV5-5; 8 nucleotides align to TRBD1. CDR1 SGHKS and CDR2 YYEKEE come from the germline V gene (reference sequence). This CDR3 contains 15 residues. V was pared by 5 bases and J by 4 bases, with 8 bases of the junction left unmatched. This CDR3 reads CASSPNTGGNQPQHF. The CDR3 DNA is TGTGCCAGCAGTCCAAATACAGGGGGGAATCAGCCCCAGCATTTT.

V usage is TRBV19 and J usage is TRBJ2-4; D is perhaps TRBD1 (5 bases). Germline CDR1 is LNHDA and CDR2 is SQIVND (reference sequence). Between the trimmed V and J ends, which lost 2 bases and 0 bases, there was a span of 11 bases. This CDR3 region has 16 residues. CDR3 amino acids: CASSIQGELAKNIQYF. The DNA for the CDR3 is TGTGCCAGTAGTATACAGGGTGAGCTAGCCAAAAACATTCAGTACTTC.

The V and J genes are TRBV7-2 and TRBJ2-3; 9 bases agree with TRBD2. Germline V gene data show CDR1 as SGHTA and CDR2 as FQGNSA. V gave up 8 bases and J gave up 0 bases; unmatched junction bases: 6. This CDR3 contains 15 residues. The CDR3: CASSTSGHSTDTQYF. As DNA, the CDR3 is TGTGCCAGCTCTACTAGCGGGCATAGCACAGATACGCAGTATTTT.

The sample holds a few counts of this clone. The chain recombines TRBV30 with TRBJ1-1, with unresolved D. Trimming left V 2 bases short and J 8 bases short, with 12 bases between. Germline V gene sequence: CDR1 GTSNPN, CDR2 SVGIG (reference sequence). This CDR3 has 12 residues. The CDR3 nucleotides are TGTGCCTGGAGTTATATACTCGGAGAAGCTTTCTTT. Protein: CAWSYILGEAFF.

This clone has ten or more counts. Other nucleotide sequences from this sample produce the same CDR3. The rearrangement links TRBV11-2 to TRBJ2-1; D tentatively fits TRBD1 or TRBD2 (5 bases each). This CDR3 has 11 amino acids. Germline V CDR1 and CDR2: SGHAT, FQNNGV. V was cut by 3 bases and J by 10 bases, with 7 bases left in between. The CDR3 spells CASSLGTEQFF. The CDR3, as DNA: TGTGCCAGCAGCTTGGGGACGGAGCAGTTCTTC.

This clone was detected many times. The chain carries TRBV10-3 and TRBJ2-1; 7 bases agree with TRBD2. CDR1 is ENHRY, CDR2 SYGVKD, per germline. CDR3 length: 13 residues. J lost 2 bases, V lost 11 bases, and 6 bases had no gene match. The DNA for the CDR3 is TGTGCCGTCCTAGCGGCAACCTACAATGAGCAGTTCTTC. Protein sequence: CAVLAATYNEQFF.

This clone was seen only a few times. Other nucleotide sequences from this sample produce the same CDR3. V gene TRBV9 combines with J gene TRBJ2-7; possible D gene TRBD2, 5 bases. The germline gives CDR1 SGDLS, CDR2 YYNGEE. CDR3 length: 13 amino acids. Between the trimmed V and J ends, which lost 0 bases and 4 bases, there was a span of 8 bases. CDR3 residues: CASSVAGSYEQYF. CDR3 sequence (DNA): TGTGCCAGCAGCGTAGCGGGGTCATACGAGCAGTACTTC.

The chain joins TRBV28 to TRBJ1-1; D is ambiguous. This CDR3 region has 12 residues. Germline values: CDR1 MDHEN, CDR2 SYDVKM. V lost 7 bases and J 5 bases, leaving 11 bases between the germline ends. The DNA of the CDR3 is TGTGCCAGCATTTCCTTGAGGACTGAAGCTTTCTTT. Protein sequence: CASISLRTEAFF.

The rearrangement joins TRBV10-3 to TRBJ2-3, with TRBD2 matching over 10 bases. The CDR3 runs to 13 residues. The germline CDR1 and CDR2 sequences are ENHRY and SYGVKD. The junction had 5 bases not matched to a gene; V was cut back by 7 bases and J by 7 bases. The CDR3 region is CAITGTSANTQYF. The DNA of the CDR3 is TGTGCCATCACCGGGACTAGCGCCAATACGCAGTATTTT.

This rearrangement joins TRBV9 to TRBJ1-6; the D is unclear. The V gene lost 5 bases and the J gene lost 0 bases, with 6 bases spanning the gap. The CDR3 has 14 amino acids. Germline values: CDR1 SGDLS, CDR2 YYNGEE. Here the CDR3 reads CASRGGSYNSPLHF. DNA of the CDR3: TGTGCCAGCAGGGGTGGCTCCTATAATTCACCCCTCCACTTT.

J is TRBJ2-4 and V is TRBV27; no clear D. Germline loops: CDR1 MNHEY, CDR2 SMNVEV (reference sequence). Trimming removed 3 bases at V and 3 bases at J, with 12 bases between. The CDR3 sequence is 15 residues long. Here the CDR3 DNA reads TGTGCCAGCAGTTTGGGGTATCACAGCAAAAACATTCAGTACTTC. It specifies CASSLGYHSKNIQYF.